These 24 T cell receptor beta chains originate from one sample sequenced in a study of beta chain features in type 1 diabetes. Expressed TCRB transcripts got sequenced, as all isolated RNA was reverse transcribed. The repertoire was sequenced with immunoSEQ multiplex PCR; TCRdb's copy has only in-frame clones and lacks some. Counted here are over 600,000 clones, about an eighth occurring once; the ten biggest clones make up around 0.12%. Broader study findings: A moderate, significant TCRB CDR3 shortening appeared in type 1 diabetes across four CD4+ subsets.

These receptors have no known antigen. What was sequenced was naive CD4+ T cells from blood. Receptor source: a man aged 25 to 40 with type 1 diabetes.

The chain uses TRBV7-2 and TRBJ1-5, with D unresolved. The germline V and J ends were trimmed by 5 bases and 6 bases, with 11 bases remaining between them. The germline V gene encodes CDR1 SGHTA and CDR2 FQGNSA. The CDR3 is 13 residues long. DNA for the CDR3: TGTGCCAGCAGCCCGGGGTCTAGTCAGCCCCAGCATTTT. Amino acid sequence: CASSPGSSQPQHF.

This clone was recorded a few times. The V call is TRBV18, the J call TRBJ2-5; D call uncertain. The CDR3 runs 16 residues. V was pared by 2 bases and J by 0 bases, with 13 bases between. The germline V gene encodes CDR1 KGHSH and CDR2 LQKENI. The CDR3 DNA sequence: TGTGCCAGCTCACCAATAACGGGCTCGAACCAAGAGACCCAGTACTTC. This sequence encodes CASSPITGSNQETQYF.

The chain uses TRBV7-9 and TRBJ1-2; no clear D. Trimming took 4 bases from V and 4 from J, leaving 10 bases between them. The CDR3 totals 13 residues. The germline gives CDR1 SEHNR, CDR2 FQNEAQ (reference sequence). The DNA of the CDR3 is TGTGCCAGCAGCTCCGCCCCTTTCTATGGCTACACCTTC. The encoded protein is CASSSAPFYGYTF.

The CDR3 loop is CASSLVAGGNQPQHF. As DNA, the CDR3 is TGCGCCAGCAGCTTGGTGGCAGGGGGCAATCAGCCCCAGCATTTT. The chain employs TRBV5-1 and TRBJ1-5, with TRBD1 as a possible D gene (6 bases). CDR1 SGHRS and CDR2 YFSETQ come from the germline V gene. The V end lost 0 bases, the J end lost 2 bases, and 9 bases lay between the germline ends. This CDR3 has 15 residues.

The V and J genes are TRBV5-6 and TRBJ2-5; no reliable D call. CDR1 and CDR2 from the germline V gene are SGHDT and YYEEEE. The CDR3 runs to 13 residues. V lost 0 bases, J lost 1 base, and 4 bases lay in between. The CDR3 bases are TGTGCCAGCAGCTTGGGAGTCCAAGAGACCCAGTACTTC. Translating it yields CASSLGVQETQYF.

The chain couples TRBV6-6 to TRBJ2-6; TRBD2 is a possible D gene (6 bases). Germline CDR1 reads MNHNY; CDR2 reads SVGAGI (reference sequence). V lost 5 bases and J lost 2, with 13 bases in between. The CDR3 extends over 16 amino acids. In nucleotides, the CDR3 is TGTGCCAGCAGTCGAGGAGGGAAGACTGGGGCCAACGTCCTGACTTTC. Residues: CASSRGGKTGANVLTF.

This clone was seen only a few times. This chain uses TRBV28 with TRBJ1-2; 7 bases fit TRBD1. V trimming: 3 bases; J trimming: 0 bases; junction bases outside the gene matches: 7. The CDR3 runs 16 residues. CDR1 and CDR2 (germline): MDHEN, SYDVKM. Written as DNA, the CDR3 is TGTGCCAGCAGTTTTTGGTCGGGACAGACTAACTATGGCTACACCTTC. Translation gives CASSFWSGQTNYGYTF.

This clone turned up a few times. Different DNA sequences within this sample yield the same CDR3. This chain joins TRBV10-3 and TRBJ1-5, with D perhaps TRBD1 (5 bases). This CDR3 is 14 amino acids long. V lost 0 bases and J lost 4, with 7 bases in between. Germline V CDR1 and CDR2: ENHRY, SYGVKD. The CDR3 DNA is TGTGCCATCAGTGAGTCGGGGGGGAATCAGCCCCAGCATTTT. Translated, it gives CAISESGGNQPQHF.

The chain carries TRBV19 and TRBJ1-5, with D tentatively TRBD1 (6 bases). This CDR3 spans 15 amino acids. The V gene's germline CDR1 is LNHDA and CDR2 SQIVND (reference sequence). The V end was cut by 3 bases, the J end by 3 bases, with 12 bases between. The CDR3 loop is CASSMGDTFNQPQHF. In DNA form, the CDR3 reads TGTGCCAGTAGTATGGGGGACACCTTCAATCAGCCCCAGCATTTT. The full variable domain, completed using reference TRBV19 and TRBJ1-5, is DGGITQSPKYLFRKEGQNVTLSCEQNLNHDAMYWYRQDPGQGLRLIYYSQIVNDFQKGDIAEGYSVSREKKESFPLTVTSAQKNPTAFYLCASSMGDTFNQPQHFGDGTRLSIL.

This chain joins TRBV2 and TRBJ2-5; TRBD1 might be the D (6 bases). V lost 6 bases and J lost 5, with 25 bases in between. The germline gives CDR1 SNHLY, CDR2 FYNNEI. The CDR3 runs 17 residues. CDR3 nucleotides: TGTGCCAGCAGACGAACAGGGACGGATTTTAGATTGGAGACCCAGTACTTC. This gives the protein CASRRTGTDFRLETQYF.

As concerns this clone: The same CDR3 can be traced to other DNA sequences in this sample. The genes are TRBV20-1 and TRBJ2-3; D is ambiguous. Looked up from germline, CDR1 is DFQATT and CDR2 is SNEGSKA (reference sequence). V lost 5 bases to trimming and J lost 6 bases, with 6 bases between them. The CDR3 totals 10 residues. The CDR3 nucleotides read TGCAGTGCTCCTAGGGATACGCAGTATTTT. Translation gives CSAPRDTQYF.

On this clone itself: Other DNA sequences in the sample encode the same CDR3. The chain couples TRBV6-5 to TRBJ2-7, with D maybe TRBD2 (5 bases). Deletions cut 0 bases from V and 6 bases from J, with 6 bases between. The CDR3 has 12 amino acids. CDR1 MNHEY and CDR2 SVGAGI come from the germline V gene. For the CDR3, the DNA is TGTGCCAGCAGTTACTCGAGCGGCGAGCAGTACTTC. Protein sequence: CASSYSSGEQYF.

The chain employs TRBV23-1 and TRBJ2-1; D gene unclear. TRBV23-1 is flagged as an ORF with uncertain function. Between the trimmed V and J ends, which lost 0 bases and 3 bases, there was a span of 12 bases. This CDR3 contains 16 residues. This CDR3 is CASSQSGKVHYNEQFF. The CDR3 nucleotides read TGCGCCAGCAGTCAATCGGGGAAGGTCCACTACAATGAGCAGTTCTTC.

The rearrangement links TRBV2 to TRBJ2-3; D gene ambiguous. The length of the CDR3 is 13 residues. Germline V CDR1 and CDR2: SNHLY, FYNNEI. Trimming left V 3 bases short and J 2 bases short, with 6 bases between. The CDR3 sequence: CASSEAITDTQYF. The CDR3 coding sequence is TGTGCCAGCAGTGAGGCTATCACAGATACGCAGTATTTT. The full variable domain, with the rest looked up from reference TRBV2 and TRBJ2-3, is EPEVTQTPSHQVTQMGQEVILRCVPISNHLYFYWYRQILGQKVEFLVSFYNNEISEKSEIFDDQFSVERPDGSNFTLKIRSTKLEDSAMYFCASSEAITDTQYFGPGTRLTVL.

DNA for the CDR3: TGTGCCAGCAGGGGGAACACCGGGGAGCTGTTTTTT. It encodes CASRGNTGELFF. The genes are TRBV9 and TRBJ2-2, with D hard to call. Trimming left V 5 bases short and J 1 base short, with 3 bases between. Germline assignment: CDR1 SGDLS and CDR2 YYNGEE. The length of the CDR3 is 12 residues.

This clone was detected only a few times. The chain combines TRBV18 with TRBJ1-2; 8 positions agree with TRBD1. V dropped 3 bases and J dropped 2; count of bases not matched to a gene: 14. CDR1 and CDR2 (germline): KGHSH, LQKENI. The CDR3 spans 18 residues. CDR3 in DNA: TGTGCCAGCTCACCCGTGCCGGCCCGACAGGGGTCGAACTATGGCTACACCTTC. It codes for CASSPVPARQGSNYGYTF.

The chain is built from TRBV6-5 and TRBJ1-3; 7 bases map to TRBD1. J gave up 2 bases and V 0 bases, and 4 bases lay outside the gene matches. CDR1 MNHEY and CDR2 SVGAGI come from the germline V gene. The CDR3 length is 16 residues. The CDR3: CASSYSGTATGNTIYF. DNA of the CDR3: TGTGCCAGCAGTTACTCAGGGACAGCTACTGGAAACACCATATATTTT.

The table lists this clone with a few counts. The chain carries TRBV7-2 and TRBJ2-7, with a tentative D call TRBD2 (5 bases). Trimming took 5 bases from V and 7 from J, leaving 12 bases between them. Germline values: CDR1 SGHTA, CDR2 FQGNSA. The CDR3 has 12 amino acids. The chain's CDR3 is CASSPGSKEQYF. CDR3 sequence (DNA): TGTGCCAGCAGCCCGGGGAGTAAGGAGCAGTACTTC.

This rearrangement joins TRBV28 to TRBJ2-7; TRBD1 matches at 9 bases. The junction had 6 bases not matched to a gene; V was cut back by 1 base and J by 5 bases. The CDR3 is made up of 15 amino acids. Germline CDR1 and CDR2: MDHEN and SYDVKM. CDR3 sequence reads: CASSLSGQGKNEQYF. In DNA, the CDR3 is TGTGCCAGCAGTTTATCGGGACAGGGAAAAAACGAGCAGTACTTC.

This clone has just a few counts. The chain joins TRBV6-5 to TRBJ2-7, with 9 bases fitting TRBD1. The CDR3 extends over 15 amino acids. Trimming at V came to 0 bases and at J to 3 bases, leaving 3 bases not matched to a gene. The V gene's germline CDR1 is MNHEY and CDR2 SVGAGI. As DNA, the CDR3 is TGTGCCAGCAGTTACTCGGGGACAGGGAACTACGAGCAGTACTTC. This encodes CASSYSGTGNYEQYF.

There are a few counts of this clone. The chain's CDR3 is CASRWTGANVLTF. CDR3 sequence (DNA): TGTGCCAGCAGGTGGACAGGGGCCAACGTCCTGACTTTC. The V call is TRBV7-2, the J call TRBJ2-6; perhaps TRBD1 as D (5 bases). CDR1 is SGHTA, CDR2 FQGNSA, per germline. The CDR3 is 13 residues long. Trimming stripped 6 bases from V and 4 bases from J, with 7 bases between.

This chain connects TRBV27 to TRBJ2-3, with TRBD2 as a possible D gene (6 bases). This CDR3 has 16 residues. Germline CDR1 MNHEY, CDR2 SMNVEV (reference sequence). The ends were cut back, 4 bases at V and 2 bases at J, with 16 bases in the middle. DNA of the CDR3: TGTGCCAGCAGTTCCCTTCGCGGGGCCTACACAGATACGCAGTATTTT. Translation gives CASSSLRGAYTDTQYF.

The table lists this clone with a few counts. The J gene is TRBJ2-3, the V gene TRBV5-1, with unresolved D. Looked up from germline, CDR1 is SGHRS and CDR2 is YFSETQ. The CDR3 sequence is 15 residues long. Deletions cut 0 bases from V and 1 base from J, with 9 bases between. The CDR3 DNA reads TGCGCCAGCAGCTTGGCTGAGCTACGCACAGATACGCAGTATTTT. It translates to CASSLAELRTDTQYF.

The V and J genes are TRBV23-1 and TRBJ1-5; the match to TRBD1 covers 9 bases. TRBV23-1 qualifies as an ORF whose function is uncertain. J lost 7 bases, V lost 4 bases, and 11 bases had no gene match. The CDR3 length is 16 residues. CDR3 sequence: CASSRTGQGIRQPQHF. Here the CDR3 DNA reads TGCGCCAGCAGTCGTACGGGACAGGGAATTCGGCAGCCCCAGCATTTT.